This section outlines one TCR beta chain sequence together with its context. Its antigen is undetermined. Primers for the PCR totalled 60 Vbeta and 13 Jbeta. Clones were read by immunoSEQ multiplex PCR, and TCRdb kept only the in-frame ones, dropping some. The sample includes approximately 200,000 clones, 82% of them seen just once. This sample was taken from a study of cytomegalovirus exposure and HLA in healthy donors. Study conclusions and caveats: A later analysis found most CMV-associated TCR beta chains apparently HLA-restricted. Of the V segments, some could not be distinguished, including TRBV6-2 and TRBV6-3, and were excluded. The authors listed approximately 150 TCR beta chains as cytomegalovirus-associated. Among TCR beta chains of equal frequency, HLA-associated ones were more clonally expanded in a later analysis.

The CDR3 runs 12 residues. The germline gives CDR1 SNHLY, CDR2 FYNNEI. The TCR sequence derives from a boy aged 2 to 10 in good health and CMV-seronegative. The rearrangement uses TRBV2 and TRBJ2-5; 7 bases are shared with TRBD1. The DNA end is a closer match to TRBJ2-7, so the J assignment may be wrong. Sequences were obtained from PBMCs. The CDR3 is CASSQYRGEQYF. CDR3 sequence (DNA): TGTGCCAGCAGTCAATACAGGGGCGAGCAGTACTTC.